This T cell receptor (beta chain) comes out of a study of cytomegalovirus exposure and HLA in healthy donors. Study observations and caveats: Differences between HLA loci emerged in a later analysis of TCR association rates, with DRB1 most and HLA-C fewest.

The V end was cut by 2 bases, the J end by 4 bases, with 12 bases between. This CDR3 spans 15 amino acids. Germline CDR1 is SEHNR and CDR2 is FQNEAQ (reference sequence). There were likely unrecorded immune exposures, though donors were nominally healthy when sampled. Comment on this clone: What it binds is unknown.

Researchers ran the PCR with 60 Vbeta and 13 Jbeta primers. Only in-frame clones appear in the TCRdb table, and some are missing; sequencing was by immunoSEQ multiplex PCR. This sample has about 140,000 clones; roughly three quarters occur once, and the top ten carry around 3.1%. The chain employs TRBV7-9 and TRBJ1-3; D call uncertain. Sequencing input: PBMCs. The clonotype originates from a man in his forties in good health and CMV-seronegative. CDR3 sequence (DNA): TGTGCCAGCAGCTTAAAACGGGGAACCGGAAACACCATATATTTT. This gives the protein CASSLKRGTGNTIYF.